Listed below are T cell receptor beta chains from one sample, sequenced in a study of T cell clones after liver transplantation. TCRdb keeps only in-frame clones here, not all; method: immunoSEQ multiplex PCR. The sample consists of some 80,000 clones, roughly 80% of them appearing once. This material consisted of CD4+ T cells from blood, taken less than 50 months after liver transplant. The origin of the receptors is a human patient who received a liver transplant. Some of these T cells may belong to the graft donor. Each CDR3 is given with its conserved first and last residue. The order of the fields is J gene, clone size, D gene, V gene, CDR3 DNA, CDR3 protein. D genes are given only for firm matches. Rows give clone size only sometimes, using once, few, many, or a class for an expanded clone.

>TRBJ1-4|NA|TRBD1|TRBV19
TGTGCCAGTAGTTCTCGGACAGGGAATGAAAAACTGTTTTTT
CASSSRTGNEKLFF
>TRBJ2-7|NA|NA|TRBV14
TGTGTCAGCAGCCTCCCCGGGGGCAACTCCTACGAGCAGTACTTC
CVSSLPGGNSYEQYF
>TRBJ2-3|NA|NA|TRBV7-2
TGTGCCAGCAGGCTGGGTGTGAGCACAGATACGCAGTATTTT
CASRLGVSTDTQYF
>TRBJ1-2|once|TRBD1|TRBV7-2
TGTGCCAGCAGCCCGGACAGGACCTATGGCTACACCTTC
CASSPDRTYGYTF
>TRBJ2-1|once|TRBD2|TRBV7-2
TGTGCCAGCAGCCCGGCGAGGCTAGCGGGAGGGCGATCCTACAATGAGCAGTTCTTC
CASSPARLAGGRSYNEQFF
>TRBJ2-1|NA|TRBD2|TRBV11-1
TGTGCCAGCAGCTTGCGGACTAGCGTGTACAATGAGCAGTTCTTC
CASSLRTSVYNEQFF
>TRBJ1-2|NA|NA|TRBV27
TGTGCCAGCAGTTTATCCGGAGGAAACTATGGCTACACCTTC
CASSLSGGNYGYTF
>TRBJ2-1|NA|NA|TRBV4-2
TGTGCCAGCAGCCGCGGGGGCCGGGAAAATGAGCAGTTCTTC
CASSRGGRENEQFF
>TRBJ1-1|NA|NA|TRBV6-6
TGTGCCAGCAGTTATGGGACGGCTTTACCCTCTTTT
CASSYGTALPSF
>TRBJ1-2|NA|TRBD1|TRBV7-9
TGTGCCAGCAGCCCAGCCAACAGGGGCGTGGGCGGCTACACCTTC
CASSPANRGVGGYTF
>TRBJ1-5|NA|NA|TRBV7-9
TGTGCCAGCCAAGGAGACAATCAGCCCCAGCATTTT
CASQGDNQPQHF
>TRBJ2-7|NA|NA|TRBV5-6
TGTGCCAGCAGCGTTGGGGGCGAGCAGTACTTC
CASSVGGEQYF
>TRBJ2-1|NA|TRBD2|TRBV7-3
TGTGCCAGCAGCTTGACTAGCGAACATGAGCAGTTCTTC
CASSLTSEHEQFF
>TRBJ2-1|once|TRBD2|TRBV10-3
TGTGCCATCAGTGAGAACAGCGGGGGGGCCGACCATGAGCAGTTCTTC
CAISENSGGADHEQFF
>TRBJ2-5|NA|TRBD2|TRBV19
TGTGCCAGTAGTCCCTCTAGCGGTGTTAAGACCCAGTACTTC
CASSPSSGVKTQYF
>TRBJ2-3|NA|NA|TRBV11-2
TGTGCCAGCAGCTTAGATCCCAGGGTGGATACGCAGTATTTT
CASSLDPRVDTQYF
>TRBJ2-1|NA|NA|TRBV29-1
TGCAGCGCCGCAGGTGGGCAGGGAAGCAATGAGCAGTTCTTC
CSAAGGQGSNEQFF
>TRBJ1-1|NA|TRBD1|TRBV7-9
TGTGCCAGCAGCCACGGAAAACACAGGGGTCCCACTGAAGCTTTCTTT
CASSHGKHRGPTEAFF
>TRBJ1-5|NA|TRBD1|TRBV28
TGTGCCAGCAGTTTTCCCGGGACAGGCAGTCAGCCCCAGCATTTT
CASSFPGTGSQPQHF
>TRBJ2-7|NA|NA|TRBV28
TGTGCCAGCAGTTCAAATACACCTAAAAGCTCCTACGAGCAGTACTTC
CASSSNTPKSSYEQYF
>TRBJ2-5|NA|NA|TRBV7-8
TGTGCCAGCACTAAATCTAGCTCGGTGTGGGAGACCCAGTACTTC
CASTKSSSVWETQYF
>TRBJ2-7|NA|TRBD1|TRBV5-4
TGTGCCAGCAGCTCGGGACAGAGCTACGAGCAGTACTTC
CASSSGQSYEQYF
>TRBJ2-7|NA|TRBD1|TRBV7-2
TGTGCCAGCAGCGTCTCACAGGGGGTGTACGAGCAGTACTTC
CASSVSQGVYEQYF
>TRBJ1-4|NA|NA|TRBV6-1
TGTGCCAGCAGTGAATCGGGGAAAGGGTATGAAAAACTGTTTTTT
CASSESGKGYEKLFF
>TRBJ1-1|once|NA|TRBV5-4
TGTGCCAGCAGCTTCGGGGGAGGGAACACTGAAGCTTTCTTT
CASSFGGGNTEAFF
>TRBJ2-1|NA|TRBD2|TRBV6-4
TGTGCCAGCAGCCCCTTAGCGGGAGGGCCTTCCAATGAGCAGTTCTTC
CASSPLAGGPSNEQFF
>TRBJ2-3|NA|NA|TRBV5-1
TGCGCCAGCAGCTTGGGTTCAACTACCACAGATACGCAGTATTTT
CASSLGSTTTDTQYF
>TRBJ2-3|NA|TRBD2|TRBV25-1
TGTGCCAGCAGTGAATGGGGCGGGAGGATGGATACGCAGTATTTT
CASSEWGGRMDTQYF
>TRBJ2-7|NA|NA|TRBV11-1
TGTGCCAGCAGAGCAGAGGGGTGGTCCTACGAGCAGTACTTC
CASRAEGWSYEQYF
>TRBJ2-3|NA|TRBD1|TRBV15
TGTGCCACCAGCAGAGGACAGGGGAACACAGATACGCAGTATTTT
CATSRGQGNTDTQYF
>TRBJ2-7|NA|TRBD2|TRBV28
TGTGCCAGCACCGTAAGCGGGATTAGAAGCGAGCAGTACTTC
CASTVSGIRSEQYF
>TRBJ2-1|NA|NA|TRBV10-1
TGCGCCAGCAGTGTAGGTCACAACAATGAGCAGTTCTTC
CASSVGHNNEQFF
>TRBJ2-7|NA|NA|TRBV28
TGTGCCAGCAGTTTAAGGGTTTACGAGCAGTACTTC
CASSLRVYEQYF
>TRBJ1-1|NA|TRBD1|TRBV7-3
TGTGCCAGCAGCTTATTAGGACAGGGCTCTGAAGCTTTCTTT
CASSLLGQGSEAFF
>TRBJ2-7|NA|NA|TRBV5-1
TGCGCCAGCAGCTTGCCAACAGGGTCGGGATACGAGCAGTACTTC
CASSLPTGSGYEQYF
>TRBJ2-7|NA|NA|TRBV7-9
TGTGCCAGCAGTCCCCGCATTTACGAGCAGTACTTC
CASSPRIYEQYF
>TRBJ1-2|few|NA|TRBV5-6
TGTGCCAGCAGCCCTAGGACCGAGGGCTACACCTTC
CASSPRTEGYTF
>TRBJ1-1|NA|NA|TRBV23-1
TGCGCCAGCAGTCAATCCGGGGTGGGACAAGTGAACACTGAAGCTTTCTTT
CASSQSGVGQVNTEAFF
>TRBJ2-3|NA|TRBD1|TRBV7-2
TGTGCCAGCAGCCAGTGGGACAGGGATTCCACAGATACGCAGTATTTT
CASSQWDRDSTDTQYF
>TRBJ2-2|NA|TRBD1|TRBV15
TGTGCCACCAGCAGGGCGGGACAGGGTAACACCGGGGAGCTGTTTTTT
CATSRAGQGNTGELFF
>TRBJ2-7|NA|TRBD1|TRBV28
TGTGCCAACCCGGACAGGGGATGTTACGAGCAGTACTTC
CANPDRGCYEQYF
>TRBJ2-3|NA|NA|TRBV19
TGTGCCAGTAGTATTTTACAAGGGGAAGATACGCAGTATTTT
CASSILQGEDTQYF
>TRBJ2-1|NA|TRBD2|TRBV2
TGTGCCAGCAGTGACGGGACTATGGTATTAAATGAGCAGTTCTTC
CASSDGTMVLNEQFF
>TRBJ2-3|NA|TRBD2|TRBV30
TGTGCCTGGGTTAGCGGGGGGGGGACAGATACGCAGTATTTT
CAWVSGGGTDTQYF
>TRBJ2-6|NA|NA|TRBV7-9
TGTGCCAGCAGCTTAGTCCTGACCTCTGGGGCCAACGTCCTGACTTTC
CASSLVLTSGANVLTF
>TRBJ1-2|NA|NA|TRBV5-1
TGCGCCAGCAGCTTGCACCCACGACAGGCGATCTATGGCTACACCTTC
CASSLHPRQAIYGYTF
>TRBJ2-6|NA|NA|TRBV4-1
TGCGCCAGCAGCCAAGATCAGGTAGTCTCTGGGGCCAACGTCCTGACTTTC
CASSQDQVVSGANVLTF
>TRBJ2-1|NA|TRBD1|TRBV7-2
TGTGCCAGCAGCTTCAGGGGGAATAACCGGAATGAGCAGTTCTTC
CASSFRGNNRNEQFF
>TRBJ2-2|NA|NA|TRBV11-3
TGTGCCAGCAGCTTAGCGGCGAACACCGGGGAGCTGTTTTTT
CASSLAANTGELFF
>TRBJ1-5|NA|NA|TRBV18
TGTGCCAGCTCACCGTCGGCCGACAGAAGCAATCAGCCCCAGCATTTT
CASSPSADRSNQPQHF
>TRBJ2-5|few|NA|TRBV19
TGTGCCAGTAGTCAGGGGGGGCGAGTGGAGACCCAGTACTTC
CASSQGGRVETQYF
>TRBJ1-5|once|NA|TRBV7-8
TGTGCCAGCAGCCTCTCGGGGGCGCAGCCCCAGCATTTT
CASSLSGAQPQHF
>TRBJ2-1|NA|NA|TRBV7-7
TGTGCCAGCAGCTTGCCAGGGCGCTGGGATGAGCAGTTCTTC
CASSLPGRWDEQFF
>TRBJ2-1|NA|NA|TRBV15
TGTGCCACCAGCAGAGTCTCAGGGGGGCCCATCTATGAGCAGTTCTTC
CATSRVSGGPIYEQFF
>TRBJ2-2|NA|NA|TRBV18
TGTGCCAGCTCACCACTTAGCGTGACTACCGGACCGAACACCGGGGAGCTGTTTTTT
CASSPLSVTTGPNTGELFF